A single sample is the source of the 14 T cell receptor beta chains below, sequenced in a study of shared T cell receptors in the human thymus. The data were produced by immunoSEQ multiplex PCR, yet TCRdb's version contains in-frame clones alone and is incomplete. The sample lists around 340,000 clones, 95% occurring once. Sequencing was done on a sample of thymocytes. The receptors shown here come from a human donor.

The chain employs TRBV27 and TRBJ2-1; D unresolved. Germline V gives CDR1 MNHEY, CDR2 SMNVEV (reference sequence). The CDR3 contains 13 residues. V lost 0 bases and J 9 bases, leaving 9 bases between the germline ends. In DNA, the CDR3 is TGTGCCAGCAGTTTATCAGGGTACGGTGAGCAGTTCTTC. This codes for CASSLSGYGEQFF.

The chain uses TRBV21-1 and TRBJ2-7; the DNA was not compared with TRBD2, the D call given in the table. TRBV21-1 counts as a pseudogene. There are 14 residues in the CDR3. In DNA, the CDR3 is TGTGCCAGCTGGTCGGGGGTACCTTTCTACGAGCAGTACTTC. It translates to CASWSGVPFYEQYF.

The chain carries TRBV11-1 and TRBJ1-2; 9 nucleotides agree with TRBD1. Germline lookup yields CDR1 SGHAT and CDR2 FQDESV (reference sequence). With 5 bases clipped from V and 1 base from J, the junction kept 8 bases outside the gene matches. The CDR3 runs 16 residues. The CDR3 coding sequence is TGTGCCAGCAGCCGGGAGACAGGGGGACGTAACTATGGCTACACCTTC. This sequence encodes CASSRETGGRNYGYTF.

The chain carries TRBV10-3 and TRBJ2-1, with D perhaps TRBD2 (5 bases). The CDR3 is 14 amino acids. CDR1 and CDR2 from the germline V gene are ENHRY and SYGVKD. With 2 bases removed from V and 10 bases from J, the gap between germline ends came to 15 bases. The CDR3 loop is CAISEPNRGREQFF. For the CDR3, the DNA is TGTGCCATCAGTGAGCCGAATCGGGGAAGGGAGCAGTTCTTC.

The chain has TRBV6-5 and TRBJ1-5; the D is unclear. The germline gives CDR1 MNHEY, CDR2 SVGAGI. The CDR3 spans 14 residues. With 2 bases removed from V and 5 bases from J, the gap between germline ends came to 10 bases. The CDR3 sequence: CASSYLAGYQPQHF. The DNA of the CDR3 is TGTGCCAGCAGTTACCTCGCAGGCTATCAGCCCCAGCATTTT.

The gene calls are TRBV4-2 and TRBJ1-2; D possibly corresponds to TRBD1 (5 bases). The V gene lost 4 bases and the J gene lost 4 bases, with 10 bases spanning the gap. CDR1 is LGHNA and CDR2 is YNFKEQ in the germline V gene. CDR3 length equals 13 residues. Written as DNA, the CDR3 is TGTGCCAGCAGCCGAGGGGACGGCTATGGCTACACCTTC. Translation: CASSRGDGYGYTF.

The chain joins TRBV30 to TRBJ2-7; D is uncertain. The V end was cut by 6 bases, the J end by 4 bases, with 13 bases between. From germline, CDR1 is GTSNPN and CDR2 SVGIG (reference sequence). This CDR3 region has 12 residues. The CDR3 DNA sequence: TGTGCCTGCCGAGAGGAACTTTACGAGCAGTACTTC. Translation gives CACREELYEQYF.

J is TRBJ2-7 and V is TRBV28; 10 nucleotides match TRBD2. Germline V CDR1 and CDR2: MDHEN, SYDVKM. The V segment lost 4 bases and the J segment 6 bases; nucleotides outside the gene matches: 3. The CDR3 spans 13 residues. Written as DNA, the CDR3 is TGTGCCAGCAGTTCGGGACTAGCGTCCGAGCAGTACTTC. Protein sequence: CASSSGLASEQYF.

The rearrangement links TRBV5-4 to TRBJ2-1; 9 positions agree with TRBD1. The CDR3 sequence is 18 residues long. J lost 8 bases, V lost 4 bases, and 19 bases had no gene match. CDR1 and CDR2 from the germline V gene are SGHNT and YYREEE (reference sequence). The CDR3 here is CASSPRGGQGRPAHEQFF. The CDR3 DNA is TGTGCCAGCAGCCCCCGCGGTGGACAGGGGCGCCCGGCCCATGAGCAGTTCTTC. Drawing the rest from reference TRBV5-4 and TRBJ2-1, the complete variable domain is ETGVTQSPTHLIKTRGQQVTLRCSSQSGHNTVSWYQQALGQGPQFIFQYYREEENGRGNFPPRFSGLQFPNYSSELNVNALELDDSALYLCASSPRGGQGRPAHEQFFGPGTRLTVL.

This chain connects TRBV5-4 to TRBJ2-7; 7 bases line up with TRBD2. V was pared by 0 bases and J by 0 bases, with 6 bases of the junction left unmatched. Germline V gene data show CDR1 as SGHNT and CDR2 as YYREEE (reference sequence). CDR3 length: 16 amino acids. Written as DNA, the CDR3 is TGTGCCAGCAGCTTGGGGCGGGGGACGAACTCCTACGAGCAGTACTTC. It codes for CASSLGRGTNSYEQYF.

The V and J genes are TRBV19 and TRBJ2-7; TRBD1 matches 10 bases. CDR3 length: 14 amino acids. Germline V gives CDR1 LNHDA, CDR2 SQIVND (reference sequence). The V gene end was trimmed by 7 bases and the J gene end by 1 base; junction bases not matched to a gene: 4. CDR3 DNA sequence: TGTGCCAGTAACAGGGACAGGGGATCCTACGAGCAGTACTTC. Its protein product is CASNRDRGSYEQYF.

This clone was detected only a few times. The chain has TRBV27 and TRBJ2-7; 11 bases fit TRBD2. The V and J ends lost 6 bases and 4 bases, in that order; junction bases with no gene match: 8. Per germline, CDR1 MNHEY and CDR2 SMNVEV (reference sequence). CDR3 length: 15 residues. CDR3 nucleotides: TGTGCCAGCAGGGGGACCGGGACTAGCGGATACGAGCAGTACTTC. Translating gives CASRGTGTSGYEQYF.

This sequence joins TRBV28 and TRBJ1-5; 10 bases fit TRBD1. Germline CDR1 reads MDHEN; CDR2 reads SYDVKM. CDR3 length: 15 residues. V trimming: 6 bases; J trimming: 7 bases; junction bases outside the gene matches: 9. CDR3 in amino acids: CASSPDRGRRQPQHF. In DNA, the CDR3 is TGTGCCAGCAGCCCAGACAGGGGGCGGCGACAGCCCCAGCATTTT. The complete variable domain, with remaining parts taken from reference TRBV28 and TRBJ1-5, reads DVKVTQSSRYLVKRTGEKVFLECVQDMDHENMFWYRQDPGLGLRLIYFSYDVKMKEKGDIPEGYSVSREKKERFSLILESASTNQTSMYLCASSPDRGRRQPQHFGDGTRLSIL.

This chain uses TRBV6-6 with TRBJ2-6; D call uncertain. The V and J ends lost 0 bases and 0 bases respectively, with 6 bases between them. This CDR3 spans 16 amino acids. Germline CDR1 is MNHNY and CDR2 is SVGAGI (reference sequence). CDR3 DNA sequence: TGTGCCAGCAGTTACTCCCCAAACTCTGGGGCCAACGTCCTGACTTTC. Translated, it gives CASSYSPNSGANVLTF.